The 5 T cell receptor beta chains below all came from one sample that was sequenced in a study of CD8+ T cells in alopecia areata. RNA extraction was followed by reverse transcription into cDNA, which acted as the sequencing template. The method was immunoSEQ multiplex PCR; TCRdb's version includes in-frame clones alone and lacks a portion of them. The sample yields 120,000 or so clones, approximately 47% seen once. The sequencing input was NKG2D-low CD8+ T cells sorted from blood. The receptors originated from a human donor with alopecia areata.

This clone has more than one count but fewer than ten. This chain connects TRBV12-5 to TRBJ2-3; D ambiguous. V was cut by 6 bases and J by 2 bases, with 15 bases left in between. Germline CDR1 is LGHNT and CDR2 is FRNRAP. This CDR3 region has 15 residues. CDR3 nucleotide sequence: TGTGCTAGTGGCCCGACGGACCAGGTCACAGATACGCAGTATTTT. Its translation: CASGPTDQVTDTQYF.

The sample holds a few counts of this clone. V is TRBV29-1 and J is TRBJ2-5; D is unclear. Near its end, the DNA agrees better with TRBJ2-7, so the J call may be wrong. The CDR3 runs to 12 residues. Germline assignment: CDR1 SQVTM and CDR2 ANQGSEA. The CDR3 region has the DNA TGCAGCGTTGGTGAGCCCTCCTACGAGCAGTACTTC. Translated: CSVGEPSYEQYF.

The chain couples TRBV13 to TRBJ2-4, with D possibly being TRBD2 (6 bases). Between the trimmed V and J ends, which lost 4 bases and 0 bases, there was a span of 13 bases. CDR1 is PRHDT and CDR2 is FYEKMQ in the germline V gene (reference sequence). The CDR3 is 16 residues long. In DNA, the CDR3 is TGTGCCAGCAGCTCCGGGGGAATACTAGCCAAAAACATTCAGTACTTC. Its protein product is CASSSGGILAKNIQYF.

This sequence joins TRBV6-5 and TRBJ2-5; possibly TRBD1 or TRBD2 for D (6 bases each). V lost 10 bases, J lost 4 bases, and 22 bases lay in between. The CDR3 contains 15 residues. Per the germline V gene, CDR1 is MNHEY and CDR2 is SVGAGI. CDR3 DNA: TGTGCCACCTCCGGGGGCGGTTTAGGTGGAGAGACCCAGTACTTC. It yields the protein CATSGGGLGGETQYF.

CDR3 DNA: TGTGCCAGCAGGTCCCAGGGTTACACCGGGGAGCTGTTTTTT. It is translated as CASRSQGYTGELFF. This sequence joins TRBV6-5 and TRBJ2-2, with D possibly being TRBD1 (5 bases). Germline CDR1 is MNHEY and CDR2 is SVGAGI. The V end lost 6 bases, the J end lost 3 bases, and 11 bases lay between the germline ends. The CDR3 is made up of 14 amino acids.